This TCR beta chain was captured by sequencing in a study of T-cell memory formation after mild COVID-19. Across the study: Each donor largely had its own TCR clusters.

Overall study results and limits: Cross-reactive memory seemingly joined, as some responding clones were found in pre-infection memory.

As to this clonotype: No antigen is known for it.

The CDR3 has 15 amino acids. Trimming shortened V by 5 bases and J by 0 bases, and 16 bases separated the two germline ends. Germline values: CDR1 DFQATT, CDR2 SNEGSKA (reference sequence). TCRdb independently ran MiXCR on the 5' RACE reads; one entry per CDR3 protein. The repertoire holds about 560,000 distinct CDR3 sequences, with about 20% as singletons. Material for sequencing was PBMCs or a T cell subset sorted from them (not recorded which). The chain combines TRBV20-1 with TRBJ2-5; D possibly corresponds to TRBD1 (6 bases). The receptor comes from an adult woman who had mild COVID-19 (a few samples of this study predate the infection). Cell type and time point are not known. The DNA for the CDR3 is TGCAGTGCTGGGGGTGGGGCAGGGGACCAAGAGACCCAGTACTTC. Its translation is CSAGGGAGDQETQYF.